A single T cell receptor beta chain is shown here with its context. Its target is not known. The data were obtained in a study of identical twins. The study's findings and limits: Monozygotic twins shared more out-of-frame TCR alpha than recombination models predicted.

TCRdb processed the 5' RACE reads anew with MiXCR; each CDR3 protein has one entry. Among hundreds of thousands of distinct CDR3 sequences listed, roughly a quarter were seen once. The ends were cut back, 8 bases at V and 2 bases at J, with 10 bases in the middle. The CDR3 runs to 13 residues. Germline V lookup: CDR1 ENHRY, CDR2 SYGVKD. The sample was also reused in another study, on T cells expressing NK-cell markers. This second study says: Sorted CD3+CD56+NKG2C+, CD3+CD56+NKG2C- and CD3+CD56-NKG2C+ T-cell subsets were beta-chain profiled. Also leading the CD3+CD56-NKG2C+ fraction in a handful of donors were these clonotypes. The HCMV specificity of the expanded NKG2C+ T cell clones stayed unresolved.

Sequencing input: CD4+ T cells sorted from blood. The sequence was obtained from a woman aged 18-29 years in good health. The genes are TRBV10-3 and TRBJ1-5, with D perhaps matching TRBD1 (5 bases). The CDR3 reads CAIGGGGNQPQHF. CDR3 in DNA: TGTGCCATCGGCGGGGGGGGCAATCAGCCCCAGCATTTT.